The entry below describes one T cell receptor beta chain. The target antigen is unknown. Researchers ran the assay at a deep level. Bulk PBMC genomic DNA spanned ten immunoSEQ deep plates. The data were produced by immunoSEQ multiplex PCR, yet TCRdb's version contains in-frame clones alone and is incomplete. This sample has about 470,000 clones, with around 75% found just once. These data come from a study of shared clonotypes between healthy human individuals. The overall study: Researchers drew samples from a couple of women and a few men aged 18 to 49. The study, taken as a whole, reports: An effect of sequencing depth on clonotype sharing among donors was expected.

Germline CDR1 reads SGHVS; CDR2 reads FQNEAQ. The CDR3 is 16 residues long. The trim removed 5 bases at V and 5 bases at J, leaving 7 bases unmatched. The sequence was obtained from a woman aged 40-49 years in good health. Some clones in this sample may be carry-over from other donors' samples. The J gene is TRBJ1-3, the V gene TRBV7-8; 12 bases map to TRBD1. The sequenced sample consisted of PBMCs. The CDR3 DNA reads TGTGCCAGCAGCCGCACGGGACAGGGGGCAAGAAACACCATATATTTT. Translating it yields CASSRTGQGARNTIYF. The variable domain in full, with the rest retrieved from reference TRBV7-8 and TRBJ1-3, is GAGVSQSPRYKVAKRGQDVALRCDPISGHVSLFWYQQALGQGPEFLTYFQNEAQLDKSGLPSDRFFAERPEGSVSTLKIQRTQQEDSAVYLCASSRTGQGARNTIYFGEGSWLTVV.